Listed below are T cell receptor beta chains from one sample, sequenced in a study of CD8+ T cells in alopecia areata. Here immunoSEQ multiplex PCR was the method, and the copy in TCRdb shows in-frame clones only, minus some. This sample has 250,000 to 300,000 clones; about three fifths occur once, and the top ten carry under 2%. Sample: CD4+ T cells sorted from blood, taken at week 24, from a patient treated with tofacitinib. These TCRs come from a human donor with alopecia areata. CDR3s include the opening cysteine and the closing phenylalanine or tryptophan. D genes are given only for firm matches. Size is omitted from some rows. Given values are once, few, many or a class for expanded clones.

j_call v_call d_call clone_size cdr3_nt cdr3_aa
TRBJ1-1 TRBV30 NA NA TGTGCCTGGAATCGGGACACTGAAGCTTTCTTT CAWNRDTEAFF
TRBJ2-7 TRBV9 NA NA TGTGCCAGCAGTAAGCCGGCCTCCCCCCGGCCCACTCACTACGAGCAGTACTTC CASSKPASPRPTHYEQYF
TRBJ2-1 TRBV30 NA NA TGTGCCTGGAAGGGACTGGGGACCGTTGAGCAGTTCTTC CAWKGLGTVEQFF
TRBJ1-4 TRBV29-1 NA NA TGCAGCGTTGAAAAGGAGGAAAAACTGTTTTTT CSVEKEEKLFF
TRBJ1-5 TRBV10-3 NA few TGTGCCATCAGTCGGGACCGGGGCAATCAGCCCCAGCATTTT CAISRDRGNQPQHF
TRBJ1-1 TRBV29-1 TRBD1 NA TGCAGCGGATCTGCGGCAGGGGGCACTGAAGCTTTCTTT CSGSAAGGTEAFF
TRBJ1-2 TRBV29-1 TRBD1 few TGCAGCGTTGCCGGACAGGGGGACTATGGCTACACCTTC CSVAGQGDYGYTF
TRBJ1-5 TRBV7-2 NA NA TGTGCCAGCAGCTTAGTAGACGGCCAAGGGCCCCAGCATTTT CASSLVDGQGPQHF
TRBJ2-5 TRBV2 NA NA TGTGCCAGCCGCGCGGAACTAGATGGCAAGACCCAGTACTTC CASRAELDGKTQYF
TRBJ2-3 TRBV2 NA few TGTGCCAGCGGGGCCTTCACAGATACGCAGTATTTT CASGAFTDTQYF
TRBJ2-3 TRBV19 TRBD2 few TGTGCCAGTAGTATCCTAGCGGGGGGGCCGAAAGATACGCAGTATTTT CASSILAGGPKDTQYF
TRBJ1-5 TRBV6-5 TRBD1 few TGTGCCATCAGTACCGGGACAGGGATCAATCAGCCCCAGCATTTT CAISTGTGINQPQHF
TRBJ1-6 TRBV30 NA NA TGTGCCTGGAGTGTGAGACAAGAGGATTCACCCCTCCACTTT CAWSVRQEDSPLHF
TRBJ2-3 TRBV6-5 TRBD1 NA TGTGCCAGCAGACAGACAGGGTCTCTTCCAGATACGCAGTATTTT CASRQTGSLPDTQYF
TRBJ1-2 TRBV19 NA NA TGTGCCAGTAGGCGGGCAGACAACTTCGCTAACTATGGCTACACCTTC CASRRADNFANYGYTF
TRBJ2-6 TRBV9 TRBD2 NA TGTGCCAGCAGCACCTTAGGTAGGGGAGGGTTTGGGGCCAACGTCCTGACTTTC CASSTLGRGGFGANVLTF
TRBJ1-2 TRBV18 NA NA TGTGCCAGCTCACCGGGACGGGAGATCTATGGCTACACCTTC CASSPGREIYGYTF
TRBJ2-6 TRBV19 NA few TGTGCCAGTAGTATAGGGGTCAGAATCTCTGGGGCCAACGTCCTGACTTTC CASSIGVRISGANVLTF
TRBJ1-5 TRBV2 NA few TGTGCCAGCAGGCAGGAGAGCAATCAGCCCCAGCATTTT CASRQESNQPQHF
TRBJ2-5 TRBV7-2 TRBD2 NA TGTGCCAGCAGCTTAGATGGACTAGATCTGGGGGAAGAGACCCAGTACTTC CASSLDGLDLGEETQYF
TRBJ2-4 TRBV6-1 NA NA TGTGCCAGCAGCGGCGAATTGGGAAACATTCAGTACTTC CASSGELGNIQYF
TRBJ1-1 TRBV30 NA NA TGTGCCTGGAGCAGGGGTTCGGGCACTGAAGCTTTCTTT CAWSRGSGTEAFF
TRBJ2-4 TRBV18 TRBD1 NA TGTGCCAGCTTCGACACCGGGACAGGGGACGGCATTCAGTACTTC CASFDTGTGDGIQYF
TRBJ1-1 TRBV4-1 TRBD1 NA TGCGCCAGCAGCCAAGTTGACAGGGTACTGAACACTGAAGCTTTCTTT CASSQVDRVLNTEAFF
TRBJ2-3 TRBV18 TRBD2 once TGTGCCAGCTCTCCTACTAGCGGGGGTTTCACAGATACGCAGTATTTT CASSPTSGGFTDTQYF
TRBJ2-2 TRBV2 NA NA TGTGCCAGCAGGGCAGGGCGGTCCACCGGGGAGCTGTTTTTT CASRAGRSTGELFF
TRBJ1-1 TRBV28 TRBD1 NA TGTGCCAGCACCCTCGGACAGGTTGGGGGAAACACTGAAGCTTTCTTT CASTLGQVGGNTEAFF
TRBJ2-7 TRBV7-3 NA once TGTGCCAGCAGCCGTGCCTGCAGGGGAGCCATATACGAGCAGTACTTC CASSRACRGAIYEQYF
TRBJ2-7 TRBV29-1 NA NA TGCAGCGTTGAATTGGAGAGGCAGTACTTC CSVELERQYF
TRBJ1-3 TRBV30 NA few TGTGCCTGGAGTAAGGGAAACACCATATATTTT CAWSKGNTIYF
TRBJ1-2 TRBV5-1 NA few TGCGCCAGCAGCTTGGTACAGGTGGAGGATGGCTACACCTTC CASSLVQVEDGYTF
TRBJ2-7 TRBV30 TRBD1 NA TGTGCCTGGGCTCTCCGGGACAGTCTCTCCCTCGAGCAGTACTTC CAWALRDSLSLEQYF
TRBJ2-2 TRBV5-1 NA few TGCGCCAGCAGCTACGGAGACACCGGGGAGCTGTTTTTT CASSYGDTGELFF
TRBJ2-3 TRBV30 TRBD2 NA TGTGCCTGGAGTGTACGCGGGGGGCGCACAGATACGCAGTATTTT CAWSVRGGRTDTQYF
TRBJ1-5 TRBV29-1 NA NA TGCAGCGTTGAGTCAGGCCCAGGGCCCCAGCATTTT CSVESGPGPQHF
TRBJ2-3 TRBV29-1 TRBD2 once TGCAGCGTTGAAGGTGGGCGGGGGAACACAGATACGCAGTATTTT CSVEGGRGNTDTQYF
TRBJ2-7 TRBV2 TRBD1 NA TGTGCCAGCAGGCACGACAGGGGTTACGAGCAGTACTTC CASRHDRGYEQYF
TRBJ2-3 TRBV13 TRBD2 NA TGTGCCAGCAGCTCCATAGCGGGGGCCGACACAGATACGCAGTATTTT CASSSIAGADTDTQYF
TRBJ1-5 TRBV23-1 NA NA TGCGCCAGCAGTCAGACGGTGGGGGGGAGCAATCAGCCCCAGCATTTT CASSQTVGGSNQPQHF
TRBJ1-2 TRBV28 NA NA TGTGCCAGCACCGATGGTGGGGTTAACTATGGCTACACCTTC CASTDGGVNYGYTF
TRBJ1-6 TRBV9 NA NA TGTGCCAGCAGCGGCGGGACAATTAATTCACCCCTCCACTTT CASSGGTINSPLHF
TRBJ1-1 TRBV23-1 NA NA TGCGCCTACGTCGGCGACGGAACAGGTGAAGCTTTCTTT CAYVGDGTGEAFF
TRBJ2-4 TRBV5-1 TRBD2 few TGCGCCAGCAGCAGCCGACTAGCGGAAAACATTCAGTACTTC CASSSRLAENIQYF
TRBJ1-2 TRBV7-2 NA NA TGTGCCAGCAGCTCCCGGGCAGGCGGTTTTTATGGCTACACCTTC CASSSRAGGFYGYTF
TRBJ2-5 TRBV4-1 NA once TGCGCCAGCAGCCAAGGAGCTGCCCAAGAGACCCAGTACTTC CASSQGAAQETQYF
TRBJ1-6 TRBV5-4 NA NA TGTGCCAGCAGCTGGGGACGGGGTAATTCACCCCTCCACTTT CASSWGRGNSPLHF
TRBJ2-5 TRBV7-9 TRBD1 NA TGTGCCAGCAGCTTTTACGTAGACAGGGGAGAGACCCAGTACTTC CASSFYVDRGETQYF
TRBJ1-5 TRBV5-1 NA NA TGCGCCAGCAGCTTGGCGGGGGCGCCGGATCAGCCCCAGCATTTT CASSLAGAPDQPQHF
TRBJ2-5 TRBV7-9 TRBD1 NA TGTGCCAGCAGCCAGACGGGACAGGATTGGGAGACCCAGTACTTC CASSQTGQDWETQYF
TRBJ1-5 TRBV15 NA few TGTGCCACCAGCAGAGATTTCCAGCCCCAGCATTTT CATSRDFQPQHF
TRBJ1-2 TRBV5-4 TRBD1 NA TGTGCCAGCAGCCCCGGGACAGGGACAGAAGGCTACACCTTC CASSPGTGTEGYTF
TRBJ1-1 TRBV11-2 NA NA TGTGCCAGCAGCTTAGATCCCGAGAACGCTGAAGCTTTCTTT CASSLDPENAEAFF
TRBJ2-2 TRBV30 TRBD1 once TGTGCCTGGAGTCGAGGGGGCGCCAACACCGGGGAGCTGTTTTTT CAWSRGGANTGELFF
TRBJ2-7 TRBV18 TRBD2 few TGTGCCAGCTCCGGCCAGCGGGGAACCTACGAGCAGTACTTC CASSGQRGTYEQYF
TRBJ2-5 TRBV5-1 TRBD1 NA TGCGCCAGCAGCTCTAGGACAGGGGGAGGAGAGACCCAGTACTTC CASSSRTGGGETQYF
TRBJ2-7 TRBV28 NA NA TGTGCCAGCGACGGCCACGCTAGGGAGAGCTCCTACGAGCAGTACTTC CASDGHARESSYEQYF
TRBJ1-6 TRBV5-6 TRBD1 NA TGTGCCAGCAGCCCGGACAGGGGGCGGCGAAATTCACCCCTCCACTTT CASSPDRGRRNSPLHF
TRBJ1-2 TRBV30 TRBD1 NA TGTGCCTGGACAGGGGGCGGAGGCTACACCTTC CAWTGGGGYTF
TRBJ2-1 TRBV7-2 TRBD2 once TGTGCCAGCAGCGTACATAGCGGGAAGTATTACAATGAGCAGTTCTTC CASSVHSGKYYNEQFF
TRBJ1-1 TRBV4-2 NA NA TGTGCCAGCAGCCAAGATCTAAGGCAGGGCACTGAAGCTTTCTTT CASSQDLRQGTEAFF